Listed below are T cell receptor beta chains from one sample, sequenced in a study of blood T cells in healthy people across ages. One entry per CDR3 protein, called by TCRdb with MiXCR from the 5' RACE reads. The sample lists about 1.5 million distinct CDR3 sequences; 42% were seen once. Sequencing was carried out using blood. These receptors were obtained from a woman aged 18-29 years in good health. CDR3s include the opening cysteine and the closing phenylalanine or tryptophan. A D gene is named only where the DNA matches it firmly. Clone size, where shown, is once, few, many, or a class for clones that have expanded.

size	length	V	J	D	CDR3	DNA
few	12	TRBV29-1	TRBJ1-1	TRBD1	CSGGTGHPEAFF	TGCAGCGGCGGGACAGGGCACCCTGAAGCTTTCTTT
.	16	TRBV4-2	TRBJ1-2	.	CASSQEGPGMSYGYTF	TGTGCCAGCAGCCAAGAGGGCCCAGGAATGTCTTATGGCTACACCTTC
.	16	TRBV6-1	TRBJ2-2	TRBD1	CASSVRDRANTGELFF	TGTGCCAGCAGTGTACGGGACAGGGCGAACACCGGGGAGCTGTTTTTT
few	15	TRBV4-2	TRBJ2-1	.	CARSQDVERVNEQFF	TGTGCCAGAAGCCAAGATGTTGAACGGGTCAATGAGCAGTTCTTC
.	14	TRBV5-1	TRBJ2-1	.	CASSLDGRNNEQFF	TGCGCCAGCAGCTTGGACGGCAGGAACAATGAGCAGTTCTTC
few	13	TRBV12-3/TRBV12-4	TRBJ1-1	.	CASSSSRNTEAFF	TGTGCCAGCAGTTCTAGTCGGAACACTGAAGCTTTCTTT
.	18	TRBV6-1	TRBJ2-7	TRBD2	CASSPTGTSGAFSYEQYF	TGTGCCAGCAGTCCGACCGGGACTAGCGGGGCGTTCTCCTACGAGCAGTACTTC
.	16	TRBV6-5	TRBJ2-4	TRBD2	CASRPETSGKPGGQYF	TGTGCCAGCAGGCCAGAGACTAGCGGGAAACCGGGAGGGCAGTACTTC
.	18	TRBV24-1	TRBJ2-7	.	CATSVSFGTVEPYNEQYF	TGTGCCACCAGTGTCTCCTTTGGCACAGTCGAGCCCTACAATGAGCAGTACTTC
.	11	TRBV5-1	TRBJ2-1	.	CASSPLAEQFF	TGCGCCAGCAGCCCCCTGGCTGAGCAGTTCTTC
few	14	TRBV7-8	TRBJ2-7	.	CASSLATETYEQYF	TGTGCCAGCAGCTTAGCCACAGAAACCTACGAGCAGTACTTC
few	13	TRBV20-1	TRBJ1-5	TRBD1	CSANRGDNQPQHF	TGCAGTGCTAACAGGGGAGACAATCAGCCCCAGCATTTT
few	16	TRBV7-2	TRBJ2-3	TRBD2	CASSFTSGGTTDTQYF	TGTGCCAGCAGTTTCACTAGCGGGGGGACCACAGATACGCAGTATTTT
.	16	TRBV2	TRBJ2-1	.	CASTSVPTDARGEQFF	TGTGCCAGCACCTCCGTTCCCACGGACGCACGGGGTGAGCAGTTCTTC
.	15	TRBV7-2	TRBJ2-2	.	CASSLGGGNTGELFF	TGTGCCAGCAGCTTAGGAGGGGGAAACACCGGGGAGCTGTTTTTT
.	14	TRBV11-1	TRBJ2-5	TRBD1	CASKTGSLQETQYF	TGTGCCAGTAAGACAGGGAGCCTCCAAGAGACCCAGTACTTC
.	16	TRBV21-1	TRBJ2-7	.	CASSKPVRDRPYEQYF	TGTGCCAGCAGCAAACCAGTCCGGGACAGACCCTACGAGCAGTACTTC
.	14	TRBV2	TRBJ2-1	TRBD2	CAMTGGPSYNEQFF	TGTGCCATGACGGGGGGGCCGTCCTACAATGAGCAGTTCTTC
.	15	TRBV6-5	TRBJ1-6	.	CASSYFGQHNSPLHF	TGTGCCAGCAGTTACTTCGGACAGCATAATTCACCCCTCCACTTT
.	12	TRBV30	TRBJ2-3	.	CAWSPQGRAQYF	TGTGCCTGGAGTCCCCAAGGAAGAGCGCAGTATTTT
.	15	TRBV6-6	TRBJ2-5	.	CASSFLGASRETQYF	TGTGCCAGCAGTTTCCTCGGGGCCTCTCGGGAGACCCAGTACTTC
.	15	TRBV11-2	TRBJ1-4	TRBD1	CASSLAGQGDEKLFF	TGTGCCAGCAGCTTAGCCGGACAGGGGGATGAAAAACTGTTTTTT
few	15	TRBV5-1	TRBJ1-1	.	CASSLNGQPNTEAFF	TGCGCCAGCAGCTTGAACGGGCAGCCGAACACTGAAGCTTTCTTT
few	14	TRBV25-1	TRBJ1-2	.	CASSESVGMGGYTF	TGTGCCAGCAGTGAATCAGTAGGGATGGGCGGCTACACCTTC
few	17	TRBV6-2/TRBV6-3	TRBJ1-2	.	CAIQRGQGYSTNYGYTF	TGTGCCATCCAAAGAGGGCAGGGATACTCGACTAACTATGGCTACACCTTC
.	16	TRBV4-2	TRBJ2-1	.	CASSQGNQVGINEQFF	TGTGCCAGCAGCCAAGGGAACCAGGTGGGGATCAATGAGCAGTTCTTC
.	15	TRBV25-1	TRBJ2-3	.	CASSENPIATDTQYF	TGTGCCAGCAGTGAAAACCCGATCGCGACAGATACGCAGTATTTT
many	12	TRBV10-3	TRBJ1-5	.	CAIRGSNQPQHF	TGTGCCATCAGGGGTAGCAATCAGCCCCAGCATTTT
.	12	TRBV28	TRBJ1-2	.	CASRFTGLGYTF	TGTGCCAGCAGGTTTACCGGACTGGGCTACACCTTC
.	14	TRBV3-1	TRBJ2-2	.	CASSHQAVDGELFF	TGTGCCAGCAGCCATCAAGCGGTTGACGGGGAGCTGTTTTTT
few	17	TRBV27	TRBJ2-1	TRBD2	CASSLSTSGRPRNEQFF	TGTGCCAGCAGTTTATCGACTAGCGGGAGGCCGCGGAATGAGCAGTTCTTC
once	15	TRBV28	TRBJ1-6	.	CASSLVGGERSPLHF	TGTGCCAGCAGTTTAGTTGGGGGAGAGAGGTCACCCCTCCACTTT
many	15	TRBV7-7	TRBJ1-5	.	CASSFKGQHNQPQHF	TGTGCCAGCAGCTTTAAAGGACAGCATAATCAGCCCCAGCATTTT
.	15	TRBV4-1	TRBJ2-7	TRBD1	CASSPQKGAPYEQYF	TGCGCCAGCAGCCCACAAAAGGGGGCCCCCTACGAGCAGTACTTC
.	16	TRBV10-1	TRBJ2-1	TRBD2	CASSEWGTSGGNEQFF	TGCGCCAGCAGTGAGTGGGGGACTAGCGGGGGCAATGAGCAGTTCTTC
.	15	TRBV5-6	TRBJ1-1	.	CASSGKADVIDEAFF	TGCGCCAGCAGCGGCAAGGCCGACGTAATTGACGAAGCTTTCTTT
many	13	TRBV3-1	TRBJ1-1	.	CASTQGGGAEAFF	TGTGCCAGCACCCAGGGAGGAGGGGCTGAAGCTTTCTTT
.	13	TRBV3-1	TRBJ1-2	TRBD1	CASSPDRVSGYTF	TGTGCCAGCAGCCCCGACAGGGTCTCTGGCTACACCTTC
few	15	TRBV28	TRBJ2-3	TRBD1	CASSSRGFGTDTQYF	TGTGCCAGCAGTTCCAGGGGGTTTGGCACAGATACGCAGTATTTT
.	13	TRBV3-1	TRBJ1-1	.	CASSQRTGNEAFF	TGTGCCAGCAGCCAAAGGACGGGAAATGAAGCTTTCTTT
few	16	TRBV28	TRBJ2-3	TRBD2	CASSSLAGLRTDTQYF	TGTGCCAGCAGTTCGTTAGCGGGGCTTCGGACAGATACGCAGTATTTT
.	14	TRBV20-1	TRBJ2-4	.	CSAIERTLTCIQYF	TGCAGTGCTATAGAGAGGACGCTGACGTGCATTCAGTACTTC
few	16	TRBV5-1	TRBJ2-1	TRBD1	CASSLHRQGGNNEQFF	TGCGCCAGCAGCTTGCATAGACAGGGGGGAAACAATGAGCAGTTCTTC
once	16	TRBV2	TRBJ1-5	.	CASSEATLTRHQPQHF	TGTGCCAGCAGTGAAGCCACGTTGACCCGTCATCAGCCCCAGCATTTT
.	14	TRBV4-1	TRBJ2-7	.	CASSHRTETYEQYF	TGCGCCAGCAGCCACAGGACAGAAACCTACGAGCAGTACTTC
few	14	TRBV6-1	TRBJ1-6	TRBD1	CASSEGQGGSPLHF	TGTGCCAGCAGTGAAGGACAGGGGGGCTCACCCCTCCACTTT
once	14	TRBV2	TRBJ1-2	TRBD1	CASSQRQGWGGYTF	TGTGCCAGCAGTCAACGACAGGGGTGGGGTGGCTACACCTTC
few	15	TRBV3-1	TRBJ1-2	TRBD1	CASSLWDRGSYGYTF	TGTGCCAGCAGCCTATGGGACAGGGGGAGCTATGGCTACACCTTC
.	16	TRBV4-1	TRBJ2-7	TRBD2	CASSQRTSGPPYEQYF	TGCGCCAGCAGCCAGAGGACTAGCGGTCCTCCCTACGAGCAGTACTTC
.	12	TRBV6-2/TRBV6-3	TRBJ1-2	.	CASVAPAGGYTF	TGTGCCAGCGTTGCCCCAGCGGGCGGCTACACCTTC
.	12	TRBV29-1	TRBJ1-1	TRBD1	CSPTGMNTEAFF	TGCAGCCCGACAGGGATGAACACTGAAGCTTTCTTT
.	14	TRBV30	TRBJ2-1	TRBD2	CAWMREGSANEQFF	TGTGCCTGGATGCGGGAGGGTTCGGCCAATGAGCAGTTCTTC
once	15	TRBV18	TRBJ2-7	.	CASSPVRDITYEQYF	TGTGCCAGCTCACCGGTTAGGGACATCACCTACGAGCAGTACTTC
.	11	TRBV20-1	TRBJ2-7	.	CSAALSYEQYF	TGCAGTGCCGCCCTTTCCTACGAGCAGTACTTC
.	15	TRBV12-3/TRBV12-4	TRBJ2-7	.	CASSFGYSSYNEQYF	TGTGCCAGCAGTTTCGGCTATAGCTCCTACAATGAGCAGTACTTC
.	17	TRBV10-3	TRBJ2-7	.	CAISGGSPASSYDEQYF	TGTGCCATCAGTGGAGGGTCGCCGGCGAGCTCCTACGATGAGCAGTACTTC
few	16	TRBV20-1	TRBJ2-1	TRBD2	CSVRVRAGGSLDEQFF	TGCAGTGTCCGCGTCCGAGCGGGAGGTAGCTTAGATGAGCAGTTCTTC
few	13	TRBV12-3/TRBV12-4	TRBJ1-2	.	CASSSLGNYGYTF	TGTGCCAGCAGTTCCTTGGGTAACTATGGCTACACCTTC
.	14	TRBV21-1	TRBJ2-7	.	CASRRAGWPYEQYF	TGTGCCAGCAGAAGGGCAGGGTGGCCCTACGAGCAGTACTTC
.	13	TRBV6-5	TRBJ2-1	.	CASTSGLAHEQFF	TGTGCCAGCACCTCGGGGCTAGCACATGAGCAGTTCTTC